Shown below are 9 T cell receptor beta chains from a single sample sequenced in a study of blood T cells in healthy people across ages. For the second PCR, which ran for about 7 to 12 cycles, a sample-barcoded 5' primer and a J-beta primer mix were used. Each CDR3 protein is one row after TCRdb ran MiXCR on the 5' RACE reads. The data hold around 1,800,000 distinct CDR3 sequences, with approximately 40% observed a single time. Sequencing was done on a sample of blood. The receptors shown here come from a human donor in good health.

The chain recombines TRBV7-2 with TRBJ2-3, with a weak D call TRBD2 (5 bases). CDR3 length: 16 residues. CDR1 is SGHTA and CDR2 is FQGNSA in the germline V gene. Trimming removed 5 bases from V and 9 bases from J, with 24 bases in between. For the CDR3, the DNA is TGTGCCAGCAGCCCCCGAGCGGTTCTAATAGGAGGCACGCAGTATTTT. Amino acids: CASSPRAVLIGGTQYF.

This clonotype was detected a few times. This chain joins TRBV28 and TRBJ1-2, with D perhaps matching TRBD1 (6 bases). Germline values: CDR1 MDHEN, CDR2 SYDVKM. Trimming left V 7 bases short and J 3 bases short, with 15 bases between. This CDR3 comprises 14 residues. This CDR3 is CASITGISDYGYTF. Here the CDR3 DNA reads TGTGCCAGCATTACAGGGATCTCCGACTATGGCTACACCTTC.

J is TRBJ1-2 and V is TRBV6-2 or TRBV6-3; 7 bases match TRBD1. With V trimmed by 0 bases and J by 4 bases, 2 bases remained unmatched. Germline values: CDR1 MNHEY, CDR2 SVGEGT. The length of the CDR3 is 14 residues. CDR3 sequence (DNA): TGTGCCAGCAGTTACTCGAACAGGGGCTATGGCTACACCTTC. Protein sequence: CASSYSNRGYGYTF.

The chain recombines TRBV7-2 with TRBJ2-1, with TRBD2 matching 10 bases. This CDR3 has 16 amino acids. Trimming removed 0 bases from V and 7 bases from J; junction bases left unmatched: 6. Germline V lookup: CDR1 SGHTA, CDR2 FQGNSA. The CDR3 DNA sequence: TGTGCCAGCAGCTTAGCTATAGCGGGGGGTGTGAATGAGCAGTTCTTC. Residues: CASSLAIAGGVNEQFF. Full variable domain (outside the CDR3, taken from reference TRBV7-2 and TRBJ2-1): GAGVSQSPSNKVTEKGKDVELRCDPISGHTALYWYRQSLGQGLEFLIYFQGNSAPDKSGLPSDRFSAERTGGSVSTLTIQRTQQEDSAVYLCASSLAIAGGVNEQFFGPGTRLTVL.

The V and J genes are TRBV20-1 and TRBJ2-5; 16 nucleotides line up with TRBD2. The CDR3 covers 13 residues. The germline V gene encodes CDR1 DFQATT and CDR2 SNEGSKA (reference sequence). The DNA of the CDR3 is TGCGGGACTAGCGGGGGGGCAGTAGAGACCCAGTACTTC. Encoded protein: CGTSGGAVETQYF.

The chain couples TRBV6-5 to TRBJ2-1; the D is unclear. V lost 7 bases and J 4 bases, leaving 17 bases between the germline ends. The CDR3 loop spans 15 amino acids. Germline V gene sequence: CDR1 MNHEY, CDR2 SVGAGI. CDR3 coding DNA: TGTGCCAGCAAACGCATAGCAATTGGATACAATGAGCAGTTCTTC. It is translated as CASKRIAIGYNEQFF.

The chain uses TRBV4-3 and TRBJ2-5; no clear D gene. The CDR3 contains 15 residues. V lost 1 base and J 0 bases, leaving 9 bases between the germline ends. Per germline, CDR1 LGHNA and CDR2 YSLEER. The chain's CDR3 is CASSQGQVYQETQYF. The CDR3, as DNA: TGCGCCAGCAGCCAAGGGCAGGTATACCAAGAGACCCAGTACTTC.

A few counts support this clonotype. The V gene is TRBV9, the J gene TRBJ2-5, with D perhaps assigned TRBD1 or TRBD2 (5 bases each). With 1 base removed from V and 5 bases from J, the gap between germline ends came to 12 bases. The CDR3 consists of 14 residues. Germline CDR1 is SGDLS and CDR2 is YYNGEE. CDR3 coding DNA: TGTGCCAGCAGCGTATTTGGGGGATTCGAGACCCAGTACTTC. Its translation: CASSVFGGFETQYF.

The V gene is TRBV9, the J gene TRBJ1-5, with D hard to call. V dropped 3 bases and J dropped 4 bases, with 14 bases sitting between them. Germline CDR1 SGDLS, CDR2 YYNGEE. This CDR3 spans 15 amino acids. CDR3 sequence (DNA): TGTGCCAGCAGCGCAGACCCTGACCAAAATCAGCCCCAGCATTTT. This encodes CASSADPDQNQPQHF.